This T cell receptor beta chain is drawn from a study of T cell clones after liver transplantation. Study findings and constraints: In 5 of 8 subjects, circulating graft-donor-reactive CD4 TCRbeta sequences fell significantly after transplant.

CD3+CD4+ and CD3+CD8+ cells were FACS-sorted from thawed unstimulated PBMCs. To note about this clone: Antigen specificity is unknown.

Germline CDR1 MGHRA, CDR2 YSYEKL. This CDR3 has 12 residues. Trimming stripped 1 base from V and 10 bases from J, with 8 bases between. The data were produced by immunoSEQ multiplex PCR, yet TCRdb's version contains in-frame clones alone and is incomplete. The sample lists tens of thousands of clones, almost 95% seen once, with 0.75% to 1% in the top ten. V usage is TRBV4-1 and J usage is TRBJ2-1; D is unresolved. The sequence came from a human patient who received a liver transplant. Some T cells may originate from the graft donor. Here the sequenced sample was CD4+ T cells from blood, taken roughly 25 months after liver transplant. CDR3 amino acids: CASSQVYSEQFF. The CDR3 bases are TGCGCCAGCAGCCAAGTGTACTCCGAGCAGTTCTTC.